The text below deals with one T cell receptor beta chain. Antigen: not known. Researchers ran the PCR with 60 Vbeta and 13 Jbeta primers. This table comes from immunoSEQ multiplex PCR, and its TCRdb copy is limited to in-frame clones, with some not included. The sample includes under 150,000 clones, 70% to 85% of them seen just once. The data are from a study of cytomegalovirus exposure and HLA in healthy donors. At the level of the study: Across under 450 genotyped donors, 81% landed in the Caucasian-associated ancestry cluster.

This CDR3 contains 14 residues. Trimming stripped 1 base from V and 8 bases from J, with 15 bases between. CDR1 and CDR2 from the germline V gene are SGHDT and YYEEEE. Study outcomes and limitations: Some TCR beta chains (more than 150 of them) were listed as cytomegalovirus-associated. It was in a later analysis that TCR association rates were seen to vary by HLA locus, highest for DRB1 and lowest for HLA-C. Later analysis showed most CMV-associated TCR beta chains appearing HLA-restricted.

This TCR was recovered from a woman aged 18-29 years in good health and CMV-seronegative. The material sequenced was PBMCs. V and J are TRBV5-6 and TRBJ1-2; D is possibly TRBD1 (6 bases). Here the CDR3 DNA reads TGTGCCAGCAGCTTGTTTGGGGGGGCGAAGGGCTACACCTTC. As protein: CASSLFGGAKGYTF.